This T cell receptor (beta chain) derives from a study of OX40 agonist ivuxolimab in advanced cancers. Whole-study findings and limits: With doses of 0.1-3.0 mg/kg, partial responders showed among the lowest clonal expansion.

The CDR3 totals 19 residues. Germline trimming cut 5 bases from V and 0 bases from J; bases unmatched to any gene: 11. Germline loops: CDR1 SGHTA, CDR2 FQGTGA. In regard to this clone: Its antigen remains unknown.

The method was immunoSEQ multiplex PCR; TCRdb's version includes in-frame clones alone and lacks a portion of them. The sample records some 70,000 clones, 80% being singletons. Sequenced material: CD4+ or CD8+ T cells sorted from blood, taken in a trial of the OX40 agonist ivuxolimab. The source of this sequence is an adult with an advanced solid tumor such as melanoma, head and neck, liver or kidney cancer. The chain uses TRBV7-3 and TRBJ1-5; 12 bases align to TRBD1. The CDR3 DNA follows: TGTGCCAGCAGCGATTCCGGGACAGGGGGCACGTATAGCAATCAGCCCCAGCATTTT. Translation gives CASSDSGTGGTYSNQPQHF.